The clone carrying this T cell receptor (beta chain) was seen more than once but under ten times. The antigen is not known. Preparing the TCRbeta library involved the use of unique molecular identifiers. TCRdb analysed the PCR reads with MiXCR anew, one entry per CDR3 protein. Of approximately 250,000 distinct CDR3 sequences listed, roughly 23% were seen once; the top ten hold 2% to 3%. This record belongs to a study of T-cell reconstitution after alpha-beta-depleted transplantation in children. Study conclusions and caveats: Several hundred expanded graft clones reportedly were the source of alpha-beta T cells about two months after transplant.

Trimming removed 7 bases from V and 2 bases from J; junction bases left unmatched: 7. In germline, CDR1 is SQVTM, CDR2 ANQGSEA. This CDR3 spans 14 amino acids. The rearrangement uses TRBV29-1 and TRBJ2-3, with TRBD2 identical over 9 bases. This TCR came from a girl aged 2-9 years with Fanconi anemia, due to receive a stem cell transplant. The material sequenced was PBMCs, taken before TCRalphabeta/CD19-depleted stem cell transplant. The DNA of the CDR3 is TGCAGCGAGAAGGGACTAGCTCCCACAGATACGCAGTATTTT. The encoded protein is CSEKGLAPTDTQYF.